This T cell receptor (beta chain) is from a study of blood T cells in healthy people across ages. Study outcomes and limitations: Age showed a roughly linear inverse relationship with TCR beta diversity per million T cells.

Aged roughly 6 to 100, donors were systemically healthy Caucasians from Russia. A note on this clonotype: The target antigen is unknown.

The use of a sample-barcoded 5' primer and a J-beta primer mix characterized a second PCR of about 7 to 12 cycles. Each cDNA molecule carried a tag from a template-switch adaptor that contained 12 random nucleotides. From the 5' RACE reads, TCRdb called clonotypes with MiXCR, one entry per CDR3 protein. Among 1.8 million or so distinct CDR3 sequences, around 40% were seen once, and the ten largest hold about 21%. The CDR3 contains 15 residues. CDR1 SGHVS and CDR2 FQNEAQ come from the germline V gene. With 5 bases clipped from V and 2 bases from J, the junction kept 4 bases outside the gene matches. The gene calls are TRBV7-8 and TRBJ2-1; 9 nucleotides match TRBD1. The sequenced sample was blood. The clonotype comes from a human donor in good health. CDR3 loop: CASSQRTGAYNEQFF. CDR3 bases: TGTGCCAGCAGCCAGCGGACAGGGGCCTACAATGAGCAGTTCTTC.